This T cell receptor beta chain was obtained from a study of cytomegalovirus exposure and HLA in healthy donors. Overall study context: Later analysis reported that the roughly 130 validation repertoires shared the platform of the 650 to 700 first-cohort repertoires.

As for this clone: Its target is unknown.

Study-wide results and caveats: In a later analysis, first-cohort TCR clusters were found to tend to co-occur in the 100 to 150 validation repertoires. Listed as cytomegalovirus-associated were 164 TCR beta chains. Most TCR sequences were seen very rarely across donors, but some public TCRs occurred in many.

CDR1 is GTSNPN, CDR2 SVGIG, per germline (reference sequence). Unmatched junction bases numbered 9, after V lost 2 bases and J lost 4 bases. The CDR3 is 16 amino acids. The assay was immunoSEQ multiplex PCR, and TCRdb's table has in-frame clones only and misses some. The sample holds fewer than 150,000 clones, just over 85% seen once. Sequencing was performed on PBMCs. V is TRBV30 and J is TRBJ2-1, with TRBD2 identical over 9 bases. This sequence was found in a woman under 30 in good health and CMV-seropositive. The CDR3 loop reads CAWSFKTSGRYNEQFF. CDR3 DNA sequence: TGTGCCTGGAGTTTCAAGACTAGCGGAAGATACAATGAGCAGTTCTTC.